The 32 T cell receptor beta chains below were found in one sample sequenced in a study of OX40 agonist ivuxolimab in advanced cancers. The method behind the library was the immunoSEQ multiplex PCR assay. TCRdb holds this immuneACCESS table with in-frame rearrangements only. Some clones are missing; in checked studies, unresolved V genes explain under half, and the rest has no known cause. Here the sample has tens of thousands of clones; around 83% occur a single time. Approximately 6.5% of the sample goes to the ten largest clones. The sequenced sample was CD4+ or CD8+ T cells sorted from blood, obtained in a trial of the OX40 agonist ivuxolimab. The receptors were sampled from an adult with an advanced solid tumor such as melanoma, head and neck, liver or kidney cancer.

The rearrangement uses TRBV5-5 and TRBJ1-2; D remains unclear. Trimming pared 1 base from V and 2 bases from J, leaving 0 bases between. This CDR3 has 11 residues. Looked up from germline, CDR1 is SGHKS and CDR2 is YYEKEE (reference sequence). CDR3 nucleotide sequence: TGTGCCAGCAGCTTGAACTATGGCTACACCTTC. Its translation: CASSLNYGYTF.

J is TRBJ1-1 and V is TRBV18; 7 bases are a match to TRBD1. After removal of 3 bases from V and 3 bases from J, the junction contained 7 bases not matched to a gene. Looked up from germline, CDR1 is KGHSH and CDR2 is LQKENI. The CDR3 covers 15 residues. The CDR3 region is CASSPTLQGDTEAFF. DNA for the CDR3: TGTGCCAGCTCACCGACACTTCAGGGGGACACTGAAGCTTTCTTT.

This chain links TRBV19 with TRBJ1-3; D not resolved. This CDR3 has 10 residues. Germline V lookup: CDR1 LNHDA, CDR2 SQIVND (reference sequence). CDR3 amino acids: CASSGNTIYF. DNA of the CDR3: TGTGCAAGCTCTGGAAACACCATATATTTT.

V gene TRBV30 combines with J gene TRBJ2-2; 12 bases match TRBD2. Germline V CDR1 and CDR2: GTSNPN, SVGIG (reference sequence). Trimming at V came to 3 bases and at J to 3 bases, leaving 8 bases not matched to a gene. There are 17 residues in the CDR3. CDR3 in amino acids: CAWRGTGTSGHTGELFF. The CDR3 nucleotides are TGTGCCTGGAGGGGAACCGGGACTAGCGGGCACACCGGGGAGCTGTTTTTT. The full variable domain, in which reference TRBV30 and TRBJ2-2 provide the parts outside the CDR3, is SQTIHQWPATLVQPVGSPLSLECTVEGTSNPNLYWYRQAAGRGLQLLFYSVGIGQISSEVPQNLSASRPQDRQFILSSKKLLLSDSGFYLCAWRGTGTSGHTGELFFGEGSRLTVL.

The V call is TRBV27, the J call TRBJ2-5, with D maybe TRBD2 (5 bases). CDR1 MNHEY and CDR2 SMNVEV come from the germline V gene (reference sequence). V lost 8 bases, J lost 0 bases, and 10 bases lay in between. This CDR3 contains 13 residues. The CDR3 sequence: CASRLGNQETQYF. CDR3 in DNA: TGTGCCAGCCGACTCGGGAACCAAGAGACCCAGTACTTC.

This clone was detected a few times. The sample carries other DNA sequences with the same CDR3. V gene TRBV5-1 combines with J gene TRBJ2-3, with D tentatively TRBD1 (6 bases). Trimming pared 2 bases from V and 5 bases from J, leaving 9 bases between. Germline CDR1 is SGHRS and CDR2 is YFSETQ. The CDR3 totals 13 residues. CDR3 sequence: CASSFPGEDTQYF. The DNA for the CDR3 is TGCGCCAGCAGCTTCCCAGGGGAAGATACGCAGTATTTT.

The V gene is TRBV29-1, the J gene TRBJ1-3; weak D call: TRBD1 (6 bases). There are 14 residues in the CDR3. V gave up 7 bases and J gave up 2 bases, with 15 bases separating them. Looked up from germline, CDR1 is SQVTM and CDR2 is ANQGSEA. CDR3 DNA sequence: TGCAGCGCTACCCTCAGGGGACCTGGAAACACCATATATTTT. Residues: CSATLRGPGNTIYF.

CDR3 amino acids: CASSLQGAVSGNTIYF. The DNA of the CDR3 is TGTGCCAGCAGCCTTCAGGGGGCCGTGTCTGGAAACACCATATATTTT. This chain connects TRBV11-3 to TRBJ1-3; 8 positions agree with TRBD1. The CDR3 consists of 16 residues. CDR1 SGHNT and CDR2 YENEEA come from the germline V gene. The J segment lost 1 base and the V segment lost 5 bases, leaving 7 bases of the junction unmatched.

The CDR3 sequence: CAWSRASGGSQHF. Written as DNA, the CDR3 is TGTGCCTGGAGTCGGGCCTCCGGGGGATCCCAGCATTTT. J is TRBJ1-5 and V is TRBV30, with D tentatively TRBD1 (5 bases). This CDR3 is 13 amino acids long. Per germline, CDR1 GTSNPN and CDR2 SVGIG (reference sequence). V lost 2 bases to trimming and J lost 11 bases, with 16 bases between them.

V is TRBV18 and J is TRBJ2-1; TRBD2 matches 11 bases. V dropped 3 bases and J dropped 4; count of bases not matched to a gene: 8. CDR3 length: 17 residues. In germline, CDR1 is KGHSH, CDR2 LQKENI. CDR3 nucleotide sequence: TGTGCCAGCTCACCCGGGGTAGCGGGAGGGCCTTACAATGAGCAGTTCTTC. As protein: CASSPGVAGGPYNEQFF.

The rearrangement links TRBV2 to TRBJ2-2; 12 bases agree with TRBD2. The V and J ends lost 6 bases and 5 bases, in that order; junction bases with no gene match: 4. The CDR3 has 15 amino acids. The germline CDR1 and CDR2 sequences are SNHLY and FYNNEI. The CDR3 here is CASRETSGGTGELFF. CDR3 nucleotides: TGTGCCAGCAGGGAAACTAGCGGGGGGACCGGGGAGCTGTTTTTT. Based on the CDR3 plus reference TRBV2 and TRBJ2-2, the full variable domain is EPEVTQTPSHQVTQMGQEVILRCVPISNHLYFYWYRQILGQKVEFLVSFYNNEISEKSEIFDDQFSVERPDGSNFTLKIRSTKLEDSAMYFCASRETSGGTGELFFGEGSRLTVL.

The chain joins TRBV5-4 to TRBJ2-1; 8 nucleotides line up with TRBD2. Germline-derived CDR1 and CDR2 are SGHNT and YYREEE (reference sequence). This CDR3 has 16 amino acids. Trimming removed 0 bases from V and 8 bases from J; junction bases left unmatched: 10. The CDR3 bases are TGTGCCAGCAGCTTGGCCGGGACTAGATCTGCCCATGAGCAGTTCTTC. Translating gives CASSLAGTRSAHEQFF.

The gene calls are TRBV29-1 and TRBJ2-3; 16 nucleotides agree with TRBD2. CDR1 SQVTM and CDR2 ANQGSEA come from the germline V gene. The V segment lost 6 bases and the J segment 4 bases; nucleotides outside the gene matches: 7. This CDR3 spans 16 amino acids. CDR3 coding DNA: TGCAGCGTGGAGGGACTAGCGGGAGGGAGGGCAGATACGCAGTATTTT. It codes for CSVEGLAGGRADTQYF.

The chain carries TRBV6-1 and TRBJ2-5, with a weak D call TRBD2 (6 bases). The CDR3 sequence is 13 residues long. Trimming shortened V by 6 bases and J by 2 bases, and 10 bases separated the two germline ends. Germline V gives CDR1 MNHNS, CDR2 SASEGT. CDR3 residues: CASSFSGQETQYF. In nucleotides, the CDR3 is TGTGCCAGCAGCTTTAGCGGACAAGAGACCCAGTACTTC.

The chain has TRBV6-1 and TRBJ1-5; 7 bases agree with TRBD1. Germline CDR1 and CDR2: MNHNS and SASEGT. Unmatched junction bases numbered 5, after V lost 6 bases and J lost 3 bases. The CDR3 has 14 residues. In nucleotides, the CDR3 is TGTGCCAGCAGGATGACAGGGTTCAATCAGCCCCAGCATTTT. Residues: CASRMTGFNQPQHF.

The chain uses TRBV4-1 and TRBJ2-7, with 10 nucleotides matching TRBD2. Trimming removed 1 base from V and 6 bases from J; junction bases left unmatched: 12. Germline lookup yields CDR1 MGHRA and CDR2 YSYEKL. CDR3 length equals 17 residues. CDR3 amino acids: CASSQAASGSPLGEQYF. In DNA form, the CDR3 reads TGCGCCAGCAGCCAAGCTGCTAGCGGGAGTCCCCTCGGCGAGCAGTACTTC.

The chain recombines TRBV4-3 with TRBJ1-5; a possible D gene is TRBD1 (5 bases). Trimming stripped 0 bases from V and 5 bases from J, with 8 bases between. Germline-derived CDR1 and CDR2 are LGHNA and YSLEER. The CDR3 totals 14 residues. The CDR3 is CASSQDPGYQPQHF. CDR3 bases: TGCGCCAGCAGCCAAGATCCAGGGTATCAGCCCCAGCATTTT.

The chain joins TRBV27 to TRBJ2-1; D may match TRBD1 or TRBD2 (5 bases each). The CDR3 has 16 residues. With 2 bases removed from V and 1 base from J, the gap between germline ends came to 12 bases. Germline CDR1 reads MNHEY; CDR2 reads SMNVEV (reference sequence). The CDR3, as DNA: TGTGCCAGCAGTTTAACCGGCTGGGGGTCCTACAATGAGCAGTTCTTC. Protein product: CASSLTGWGSYNEQFF.

The count of this clone is one. The rearrangement links TRBV18 to TRBJ1-1; TRBD1 matches at 7 bases. V dropped 3 bases and J dropped 6; count of bases not matched to a gene: 1. From germline, CDR1 is KGHSH and CDR2 LQKENI. The CDR3 is made up of 12 amino acids. The CDR3 coding sequence is TGTGCCAGCTCACCGACAGGGCCTGAAGCTTTCTTT. As protein: CASSPTGPEAFF.

V is TRBV30 and J is TRBJ1-2, with TRBD1 matching over 8 bases. The junction had 6 bases not matched to a gene; V was cut back by 4 bases and J by 8 bases. Germline assignment: CDR1 GTSNPN and CDR2 SVGIG (reference sequence). The CDR3 covers 12 residues. Written as DNA, the CDR3 is TGTGCCTGGACCCTACAGGGGGGAGGCTACACCTTC. Residues: CAWTLQGGGYTF.

The CDR3 protein is CATSALADTQYF. Here the CDR3 DNA reads TGTGCCACCAGTGCTCTAGCAGATACGCAGTATTTT. This chain joins TRBV15 and TRBJ2-3; D is ambiguous. Germline CDR1 is LNHNV and CDR2 is YYDKDF (reference sequence). V was pared by 6 bases and J by 4 bases, with 8 bases between. This CDR3 contains 12 residues. The entire variable domain, with the rest obtained from reference TRBV15 and TRBJ2-3, is as follows: DAMVIQNPRYQVTQFGKPVTLSCSQTLNHNVMYWYQQKSSQAPKLLFHYYDKDFNNEADTPDNFQSRRPNTSFCFLDIRSPGLGDTAMYLCATSALADTQYFGPGTRLTVL.

The gene calls are TRBV30 and TRBJ2-5; 9 nucleotides line up with TRBD2. Germline CDR1 and CDR2: GTSNPN and SVGIG (reference sequence). The CDR3 totals 15 residues. Trimming cost V 1 base and J 2 bases; bases outside gene matches: 5. The CDR3 protein is CAWSDGGLAQETQYF. The CDR3 DNA sequence: TGTGCCTGGAGTGATGGGGGACTAGCTCAAGAGACCCAGTACTTC.

The V and J genes are TRBV19 and TRBJ2-7; 8 bases line up with TRBD2. CDR1 is LNHDA, CDR2 SQIVND, per germline (reference sequence). Losses at the gene ends were 5 bases for V and 0 bases for J; bases not matched to a gene: 9. The CDR3 runs to 16 residues. The CDR3 DNA follows: TGTGCCAGTAGTCGGGGGGGTCCCTCACCCTCCTACGAGCAGTACTTC. It is translated as CASSRGGPSPSYEQYF.

The chain recombines TRBV5-1 with TRBJ2-1; 9 nucleotides agree with TRBD2. Germline CDR1 reads SGHRS; CDR2 reads YFSETQ. This CDR3 spans 16 amino acids. J was trimmed by 6 bases and V by 0 bases; bases with no gene match: 7. CDR3 region: CASSLVGGGALNEQFF. The CDR3 bases are TGCGCCAGCAGCTTGGTGGGCGGGGGGGCCCTCAATGAGCAGTTCTTC.

The V call is TRBV6-5, the J call TRBJ1-1; the D gene is possibly TRBD1 (5 bases). The CDR3 loop spans 15 amino acids. CDR1 is MNHEY, CDR2 SVGAGI, per germline. Between the trimmed V and J ends, which lost 6 bases and 1 base, there was a span of 15 bases. The CDR3 here is CASRSRITGNTEAFF. In nucleotides, the CDR3 is TGTGCCAGCAGATCCCGGATAACAGGGAACACTGAAGCTTTCTTT.

This chain links TRBV6-6 with TRBJ1-1; D ambiguous. Germline V gene data show CDR1 as MNHNY and CDR2 as SVGAGI (reference sequence). V lost 5 bases and J 7 bases, leaving 11 bases between the germline ends. The CDR3 has 12 residues. Written as DNA, the CDR3 is TGTGCCAGCAGTGCGTGGACGGATGAAGCTTTCTTT. The encoded protein is CASSAWTDEAFF.

This chain links TRBV5-1 with TRBJ1-2; D call uncertain. This CDR3 contains 16 residues. With 0 bases removed from V and 2 bases from J, the gap between germline ends came to 14 bases. Germline loops: CDR1 SGHRS, CDR2 YFSETQ. This CDR3 reads CASSLGYSFQNYGYTF. The CDR3 DNA reads as TGCGCCAGCAGCTTGGGCTACAGTTTTCAGAACTATGGCTACACCTTC.

The genes are TRBV15 and TRBJ2-3; 13 bases align to TRBD2. The trim removed 3 bases at V and 3 bases at J, leaving 3 bases unmatched. The CDR3 has 16 amino acids. CDR1 and CDR2 (germline): LNHNV, YYDKDF (reference sequence). The DNA of the CDR3 is TGTGCCACCAGCAGGGGGACTAGCGGGAATACAGATACGCAGTATTTT. It yields the protein CATSRGTSGNTDTQYF.

The V call is TRBV7-6, the J call TRBJ2-2, with TRBD2 as a possible D gene (5 bases). V was trimmed by 1 base and J by 2 bases, leaving 8 bases between them. This CDR3 has 15 residues. Germline V gene sequence: CDR1 SGHVS, CDR2 FNYEAQ. CDR3 in amino acids: CASSLVEGNTGELFF. The CDR3 coding sequence is TGTGCCAGCAGCTTAGTTGAGGGTAACACCGGGGAGCTGTTTTTT.

The table lists this clone with a count of one. This sequence joins TRBV15 and TRBJ2-7; 7 positions match TRBD2. The CDR3 length is 16 residues. CDR1 and CDR2 (germline): LNHNV, YYDKDF (reference sequence). The junction had 6 bases not matched to a gene; V was cut back by 0 bases and J by 1 base. CDR3 in DNA: TGTGCCACCAGCAGAGAAGCGGGACGAATATCCTACGAGCAGTACTTC. Protein sequence: CATSREAGRISYEQYF.

V usage is TRBV9 and J usage is TRBJ1-6, with 10 bases lining up with TRBD1. The CDR3 totals 14 residues. CDR1 and CDR2 from the germline V gene are SGDLS and YYNGEE. Trimming cost V 5 bases and J 8 bases; bases outside gene matches: 4. The CDR3 DNA reads as TGTGCCAGCAGGGGACAGGGGAATTATTCACCCCTCCACTTT. This translates into CASRGQGNYSPLHF.

J is TRBJ1-4 and V is TRBV2; D call uncertain. From germline, CDR1 is SNHLY and CDR2 FYNNEI. The CDR3 length is 15 residues. V was trimmed by 0 bases and J by 12 bases, leaving 17 bases between them. The CDR3 here is CASSEALRRREELFF. The CDR3 DNA sequence: TGTGCCAGCAGTGAAGCGCTCCGGCGGAGGGAAGAACTGTTTTTT.